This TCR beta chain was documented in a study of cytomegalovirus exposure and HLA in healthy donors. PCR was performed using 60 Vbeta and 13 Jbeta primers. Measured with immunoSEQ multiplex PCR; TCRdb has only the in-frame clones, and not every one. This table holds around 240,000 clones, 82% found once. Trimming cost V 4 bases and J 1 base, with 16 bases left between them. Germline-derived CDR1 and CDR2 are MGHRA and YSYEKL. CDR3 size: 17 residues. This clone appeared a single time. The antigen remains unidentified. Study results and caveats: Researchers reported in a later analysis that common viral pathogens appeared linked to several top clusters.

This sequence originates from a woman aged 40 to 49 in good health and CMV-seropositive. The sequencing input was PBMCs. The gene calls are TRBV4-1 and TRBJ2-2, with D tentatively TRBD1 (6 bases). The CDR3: CASSLMDDRLNTGELFF. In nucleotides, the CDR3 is TGCGCCAGCAGCCTAATGGACGACAGGTTGAACACCGGGGAGCTGTTTTTT.